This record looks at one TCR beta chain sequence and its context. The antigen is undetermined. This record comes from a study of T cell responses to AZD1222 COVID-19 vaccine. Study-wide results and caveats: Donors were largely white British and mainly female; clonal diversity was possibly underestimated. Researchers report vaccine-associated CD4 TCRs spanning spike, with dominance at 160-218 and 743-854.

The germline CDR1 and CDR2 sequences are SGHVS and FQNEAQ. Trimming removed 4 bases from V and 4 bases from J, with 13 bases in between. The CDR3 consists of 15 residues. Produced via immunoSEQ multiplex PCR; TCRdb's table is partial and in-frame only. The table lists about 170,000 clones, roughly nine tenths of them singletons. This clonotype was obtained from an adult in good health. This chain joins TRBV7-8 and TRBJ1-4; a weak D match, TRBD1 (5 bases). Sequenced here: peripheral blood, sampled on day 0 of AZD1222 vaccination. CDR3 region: CASSWQGTHNEKLFF. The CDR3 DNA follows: TGTGCCAGCAGCTGGCAGGGTACCCATAATGAAAAACTGTTTTTT.